This T cell receptor beta chain was captured by sequencing in a study of lymphopenia after photon versus proton radiotherapy. The repertoire was sequenced with immunoSEQ multiplex PCR; TCRdb's copy has only in-frame clones and lacks some. The table includes approximately 160,000 clones, 75% to 90% detected once. A word on this clone: Its antigen is as yet unknown.

Study-level points and caveats: Survival link was tested only in deceased patients; proton benefit remains a possibility. Oligoclonal CD8+ Temra expansion after nadir drove photon patients' diversity drop.

CDR3 size: 14 residues. Germline V gene lookup returns CDR1 SGHTA and CDR2 FQGTGA. The junction had 4 bases not matched to a gene; V was cut back by 6 bases and J by 1 base. The chain recombines TRBV7-3 with TRBJ1-1; the match to TRBD1 covers 8 bases. The receptor comes from a man aged 45-65 years with gastric cancer. The specimen was peripheral blood, collected from a patient treated with photon-based radiotherapy. The CDR3 DNA follows: TGTGCCAGCAGTCACACAGGGGGGAACACTGAAGCTTTCTTT. This translates into CASSHTGGNTEAFF. Full variable domain (rest looked up from reference TRBV7-3 and TRBJ1-1): GAGVSQTPSNKVTEKGKYVELRCDPISGHTALYWYRQSLGQGPEFLIYFQGTGAADDSGLPNDRFFAVRPEGSVSTLKIQRTERGDSAVYLCASSHTGGNTEAFFGQGTRLTVV.